This entry is about one TCR beta chain. What it recognizes is unknown. The V end was cut by 4 bases, the J end by 1 base, with 11 bases between. The CDR3 covers 15 residues. Germline values: CDR1 SGHRS, CDR2 YFSETQ. The primer mix had 60 Vbeta and 13 Jbeta primers. The data were produced by immunoSEQ multiplex PCR, yet TCRdb's version contains in-frame clones alone and is incomplete. The table has about 200,000 clones, 82% seen once; the top ten hold less than 3%. The data were taken from a study of cytomegalovirus exposure and HLA in healthy donors. Study results and limitations: In a later analysis, most CMV-associated TCR beta chains appeared HLA-restricted. Further analysis, carried out later, found HLA-associated TCR beta chains more clonally expanded than equally common other chains. There were a few CMV-associated chains whose specificity for CMV antigens was confirmed in vitro. An Asian-associated ancestry cluster reportedly showed fewer N-insertions than the roughly 700-donor mean in a later analysis.

The receptor's source is a middle-aged woman in good health and CMV-seronegative. The chain couples TRBV5-1 to TRBJ2-2; a weak D match, TRBD1 (6 bases). The specimen sequenced was PBMCs. DNA for the CDR3: TGCGCCAGCAGCCCCACGACAGGGAACACCGGGGAGCTGTTTTTT. Residues: CASSPTTGNTGELFF.